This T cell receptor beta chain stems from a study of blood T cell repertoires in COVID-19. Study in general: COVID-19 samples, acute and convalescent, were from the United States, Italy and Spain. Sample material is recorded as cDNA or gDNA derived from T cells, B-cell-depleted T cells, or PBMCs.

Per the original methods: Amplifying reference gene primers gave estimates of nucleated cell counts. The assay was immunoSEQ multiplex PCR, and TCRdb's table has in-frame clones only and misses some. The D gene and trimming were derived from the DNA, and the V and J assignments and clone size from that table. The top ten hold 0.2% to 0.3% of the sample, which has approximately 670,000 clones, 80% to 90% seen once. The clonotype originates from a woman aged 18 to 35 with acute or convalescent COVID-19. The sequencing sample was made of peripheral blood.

The CDR3 loop is CASSTLKGQIVTF. CDR3 in DNA: TGTGCCAGCAGCACCCTAAAAGGACAGATTGTCACCTTC. This chain connects TRBV7-3 to TRBJ1-2, with D perhaps TRBD1 (6 bases). The CDR3 is made up of 13 amino acids. Deletions cut 5 bases from V and 13 bases from J, with 20 bases between. Looked up from germline, CDR1 is SGHTA and CDR2 is FQGTGA.